These T cell receptor beta chains were read from a single sample in a study of blood T cell repertoires in COVID-19. The protocol was immunoSEQ multiplex PCR, while the TCRdb copy is restricted to in-frame clones and leaves out a portion. The repertoire has some 160,000 clones, around 80% of them found once; the top ten carry roughly 5.3%. The specimen sequenced was peripheral blood. The receptors shown here come from a woman aged 45-60 years with acute or convalescent COVID-19. Each CDR3 is given without its conserved first and last residue. A D gene is named only where the DNA matches it firmly.

v_gene: TRBV5-4; d_gene: TRBD2; j_gene: TRBJ2-1; CDR3aa: ASSFSSGGAGEQF
v_gene: TRBV3-1/TRBV3-2; d_gene: TRBD1; j_gene: TRBJ2-5; CDR3aa: ASSQDRSQETQY
v_gene: TRBV3-1/TRBV3-2; d_gene: .; j_gene: TRBJ2-3; CDR3aa: ASSQVSGSGTDTQY
v_gene: TRBV7-9; d_gene: .; j_gene: TRBJ2-7; CDR3aa: ASRFGDSYEQY
v_gene: TRBV11-2; d_gene: TRBD2; j_gene: TRBJ2-1; CDR3aa: ASSPNPGLASEQF
v_gene: TRBV15; d_gene: .; j_gene: TRBJ1-5; CDR3aa: ATSRGEGQPQH
v_gene: TRBV4-1; d_gene: .; j_gene: TRBJ2-1; CDR3aa: ASSDGGNEQF
v_gene: TRBV9; d_gene: .; j_gene: TRBJ1-1; CDR3aa: ASSVQTDFNTEAF
v_gene: TRBV11-3; d_gene: TRBD1; j_gene: TRBJ2-1; CDR3aa: ASSSDRGSAPYNEQF
v_gene: TRBV7-6; d_gene: .; j_gene: TRBJ1-1; CDR3aa: ASSLECPRCEAF
v_gene: TRBV19; d_gene: .; j_gene: TRBJ2-2; CDR3aa: ASRRAGELF
v_gene: TRBV3-1/TRBV3-2; d_gene: .; j_gene: TRBJ1-2; CDR3aa: ASSQDQLGRGYCYT
v_gene: TRBV27; d_gene: TRBD2; j_gene: TRBJ2-2; CDR3aa: ASSQSTSGGRNTGELF
v_gene: TRBV28; d_gene: .; j_gene: TRBJ2-7; CDR3aa: ASSLYQAGPSYEQY
v_gene: TRBV19; d_gene: TRBD1; j_gene: TRBJ1-1; CDR3aa: ASSVRDRTF
v_gene: TRBV6-5; d_gene: .; j_gene: TRBJ1-5; CDR3aa: ASSYSRSNQPQH
v_gene: TRBV28; d_gene: .; j_gene: TRBJ1-6; CDR3aa: ASSFQGGGSMYSPLH
v_gene: TRBV4-3; d_gene: .; j_gene: TRBJ2-7; CDR3aa: ASSPALHYDSTYEQY
v_gene: TRBV11-3; d_gene: TRBD1; j_gene: TRBJ2-7; CDR3aa: ASSSGTGSNAQY
v_gene: TRBV4-3; d_gene: TRBD1; j_gene: TRBJ2-3; CDR3aa: ASSPGQGTDTQY
v_gene: TRBV19; d_gene: .; j_gene: TRBJ2-7; CDR3aa: ASSGYSSYEQY
v_gene: TRBV27; d_gene: .; j_gene: TRBJ1-2; CDR3aa: ASSLLLGTGYT
v_gene: TRBV6-5; d_gene: .; j_gene: TRBJ1-2; CDR3aa: ASSYKFAGSYGYT
v_gene: TRBV21-1; d_gene: .; j_gene: TRBJ1-2; CDR3aa: ASSLREAGYT
v_gene: TRBV30; d_gene: .; j_gene: TRBJ1-6; CDR3aa: AWSVEGSYNSPLH
v_gene: TRBV6-5; d_gene: .; j_gene: TRBJ1-1; CDR3aa: ASTRGFTEAF
v_gene: TRBV7-9; d_gene: .; j_gene: TRBJ1-3; CDR3aa: ASSVGENTIY
v_gene: TRBV19; d_gene: .; j_gene: TRBJ1-1; CDR3aa: ASSDAQGGDTEAF
v_gene: TRBV5-6; d_gene: .; j_gene: TRBJ2-6; CDR3aa: ASLDSSGANVLT
v_gene: TRBV6-5; d_gene: .; j_gene: TRBJ1-5; CDR3aa: ASSNQGDQPQH
v_gene: TRBV2; d_gene: TRBD1; j_gene: TRBJ1-6; CDR3aa: ASGTADNSPLH
v_gene: TRBV4-3; d_gene: .; j_gene: TRBJ2-2; CDR3aa: ASSHFPTAGELF
v_gene: TRBV18; d_gene: .; j_gene: TRBJ1-4; CDR3aa: ASSPERGEKLF
v_gene: TRBV11-2; d_gene: .; j_gene: TRBJ1-4; CDR3aa: ASSLAGQPNEKLF
v_gene: TRBV18; d_gene: .; j_gene: TRBJ2-3; CDR3aa: ASSQRAGNTDTQY
v_gene: TRBV2; d_gene: TRBD2; j_gene: TRBJ2-5; CDR3aa: ANSPGTSGAVGETQY
v_gene: TRBV7-8; d_gene: TRBD1; j_gene: TRBJ1-2; CDR3aa: ASSLAGGQGARSSKDGYT
v_gene: TRBV5-1; d_gene: .; j_gene: TRBJ2-5; CDR3aa: ASSAQATQY